This T cell receptor (beta chain) was recorded in a study of T cell clones after liver transplantation. With 1 base removed from V and 10 bases from J, the gap between germline ends came to 11 bases. CDR1 is LGHNA, CDR2 YSLEER, per germline. This CDR3 contains 14 residues. Profiling relied on immunoSEQ multiplex PCR, and the TCRdb table lists in-frame clones only, not all of them. The table has roughly 97,000 clones, around 83% seen once. The specimen was CD4+ T cells from blood, collected before liver transplant. The chain joins TRBV4-3 to TRBJ1-6; D not resolved. This TCR was recovered from a human donor who received a liver transplant. CDR3 nucleotide sequence: TGCGCCAGCAGCCAAGTTGCTTCTGAGTCACCCCTCCACTTT. Protein sequence: CASSQVASESPLHF.